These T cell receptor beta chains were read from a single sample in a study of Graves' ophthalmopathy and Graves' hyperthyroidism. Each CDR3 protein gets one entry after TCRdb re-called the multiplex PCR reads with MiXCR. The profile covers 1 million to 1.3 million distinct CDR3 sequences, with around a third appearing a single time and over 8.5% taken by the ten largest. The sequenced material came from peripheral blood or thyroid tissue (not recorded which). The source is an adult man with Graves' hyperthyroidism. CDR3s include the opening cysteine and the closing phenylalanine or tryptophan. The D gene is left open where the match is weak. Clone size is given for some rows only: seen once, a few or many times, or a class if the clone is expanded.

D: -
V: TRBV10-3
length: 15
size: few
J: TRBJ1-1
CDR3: CASSYSARLNTEAFF
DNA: TGTGCCAGCAGTTACTCGGCCCGATTGAACACTGAAGCTTTCTTT

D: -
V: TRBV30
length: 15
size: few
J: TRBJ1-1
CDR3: CAWSRYSLSNTEAFF
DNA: TGTGCCTGGAGTCGCTACAGCCTTTCGAACACTGAAGCTTTCTTT

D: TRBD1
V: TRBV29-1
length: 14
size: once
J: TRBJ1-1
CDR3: CSVLYGTANTEAFF
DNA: TGCAGCGTTCTCTACGGGACAGCAAACACTGAAGCTTTCTTT

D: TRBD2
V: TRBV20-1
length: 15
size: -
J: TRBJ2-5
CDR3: CSAPGRAGGQETQYF
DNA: TGCAGTGCCCCGGGACGGGCGGGGGGGCAAGAGACCCAGTACTTC

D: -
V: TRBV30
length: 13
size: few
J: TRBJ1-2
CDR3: CAFARDTYYGYTF
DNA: TGTGCCTTCGCCCGGGACACATACTATGGCTACACCTTC

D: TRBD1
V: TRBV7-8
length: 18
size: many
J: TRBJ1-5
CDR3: CASSSTPLAQGVNQPQHF
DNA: TGTGCCAGCAGCTCAACACCCTTAGCACAGGGGGTGAATCAGCCCCAGCATTTT

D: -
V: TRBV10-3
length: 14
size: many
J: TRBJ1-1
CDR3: CAASPRGFDTEAFF
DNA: TGTGCCGCTTCTCCAAGGGGTTTCGACACTGAAGCTTTCTTT

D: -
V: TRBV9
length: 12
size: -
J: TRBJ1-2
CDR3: CASSALNYGCTF
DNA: TGTGCCAGCAGCGCGCTAAACTATGGCTGCACCTTC

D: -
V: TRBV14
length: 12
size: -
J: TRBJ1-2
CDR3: CASSQDGAGYTF
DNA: TGTGCCAGCAGCCAAGACGGAGCTGGCTACACCTTC

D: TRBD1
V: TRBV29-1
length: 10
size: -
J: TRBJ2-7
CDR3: CSATGDEQYF
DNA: TGCAGTGCCACAGGGGACGAGCAGTACTTC

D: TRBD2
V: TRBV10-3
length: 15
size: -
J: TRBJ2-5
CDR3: CASSAGGGPSETQYF
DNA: TGTGCCAGCAGCGCCGGGGGAGGGCCATCAGAGACCCAGTACTTC

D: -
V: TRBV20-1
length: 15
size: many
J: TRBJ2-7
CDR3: CSARPSDSFSYEQYF
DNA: TGCAGTGCTAGACCCTCGGACAGCTTCTCCTACGAGCAGTACTTC

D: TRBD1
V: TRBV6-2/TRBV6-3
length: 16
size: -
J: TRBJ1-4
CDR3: CASRRQGASTNEKLFF
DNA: TGTGCCAGCAGAAGGCAGGGGGCCTCAACTAATGAAAAACTGTTTTTT

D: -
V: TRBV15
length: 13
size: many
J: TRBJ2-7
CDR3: CATSTPFSYEQYF
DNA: TGTGCCACCAGCACTCCTTTCTCCTACGAGCAGTACTTC

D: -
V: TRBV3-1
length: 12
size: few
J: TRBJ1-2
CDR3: CASSQDLCGYTF
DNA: TGTGCCAGCAGCCAAGATCTATGTGGCTACACCTTC